This T cell receptor (beta chain) was sequenced in a study of radiotherapy plus CTLA-4 blockade in lung cancer. The wider study: An objective response was seen in 15% to 20% of patients, and disease control in less than 35%. Study-wide results and caveats: Clones derived from tumor TCRs expanded in blood after radiotherapy plus ipilimumab.

As concerns this clone: Antigen unknown.

Focal radiation plus CTLA-4 blockade with ipilimumab was administered to patients who had chemo-refractory metastatic non-small-cell lung cancer. Data came from immunoSEQ multiplex PCR; TCRdb stores just in-frame clones and leaves some out. The table includes approximately 38,000 clones, 65% to 90% detected once. J gave up 8 bases and V 3 bases, and 10 bases lay outside the gene matches. This CDR3 contains 16 residues. The V gene's germline CDR1 is MNHEY and CDR2 SVGAGI. Material: peripheral blood, obtained from a patient treated with radiotherapy plus ipilimumab. This rearrangement joins TRBV6-5 to TRBJ2-1, with 10 bases fitting TRBD2. The receptor's source is a human donor with non-small cell lung cancer whose response to radiotherapy plus ipilimumab could not be evaluated. CDR3 bases: TGTGCCAGCAGTTATCGCCCTAGCGGGAGTGGGGATGAGCAGTTCTTC. This gives the protein CASSYRPSGSGDEQFF.